The clone carrying this T cell receptor (beta chain) was counted a single time. Its target is unknown. This entry is derived from a study of T cell repertoires in cytomegalovirus infection. TCRdb reprocessed the reads with MiXCR, giving one entry per CDR3 protein. The sample records around 500,000 distinct CDR3 sequences, approximately 42% being singletons. The trim removed 6 bases at V and 6 bases at J, leaving 7 bases unmatched. This CDR3 spans 13 amino acids. From germline, CDR1 is MNHEY and CDR2 SMNVEV (reference sequence). Sequencing used cultured PBMCs, obtained from culture after CMV antigen stimulation. This TCR was recovered from a human donor in good health (CMV status not recorded). Some clones in this sample may be carry-over from other donors' samples. The chain joins TRBV27 to TRBJ1-1; 7 bases are shared with TRBD1. The CDR3 bases are TGTGCCAGCAGGTCGACAGGGAGGCCTGAAGCTTTCTTT. This codes for CASRSTGRPEAFF.